The present TCR beta chain was sequenced within a study of blood T cell repertoires in COVID-19. About the research overall: The cDNA or gDNA used as material had been derived from T cells, B-cell-depleted T cells, or PBMCs.

Original processing methods: For nucleated cells, counts were estimated from reference gene primer amplification. Profiling relied on immunoSEQ multiplex PCR, and the TCRdb table lists in-frame clones only, not all of them. Clone size and V and J calls were adopted from that table, with D and trimming inferred from the DNA. The sample lists fewer than 200,000 clones, about 84% occurring once. V shed 0 bases and J 4 bases; nucleotides not matched to a gene: 0. The length of the CDR3 is 15 residues. Germline values: CDR1 KGHSH, CDR2 LQKENI. The specimen sequenced was peripheral blood. This sequence originates from a human donor in a cohort sampled during active COVID-19. The chain links TRBV18 to TRBJ1-5; TRBD1 aligns across 10 bases. CDR3 sequence (DNA): TGTGCCAGCTCACCACCGGGACAGGGGAATCAGCCCCAGCATTTT. Its protein is CASSPPGQGNQPQHF.